This TCR beta chain is drawn from a study of T cell repertoires in cytomegalovirus infection. MiXCR, run by TCRdb on the reads, gives a single entry per CDR3 protein. Of some 940,000 distinct CDR3 sequences detected, approximately 32% appear once; the ten largest clones hold roughly 13%. There are many counts of this clonotype. Its antigen is undetermined. The germline gives CDR1 SGHTA, CDR2 FQGTGA. V was shortened by 2 bases and J by 0 bases, with 7 bases between the two germline ends. This CDR3 has 14 amino acids. The clonotype was recovered from a human donor in good health (CMV status not recorded). Some clones in this sample may be carry-over from other donors' samples. The starting material was cultured CD8+ T cells from PBMCs, obtained from culture after CMV antigen stimulation. This rearrangement joins TRBV7-3 to TRBJ1-1; D possibly corresponds to TRBD1 (5 bases). In DNA form, the CDR3 reads TGTGCCAGCAGCTTAGTCAGGGTGAACACTGAAGCTTTCTTT. Protein sequence: CASSLVRVNTEAFF.